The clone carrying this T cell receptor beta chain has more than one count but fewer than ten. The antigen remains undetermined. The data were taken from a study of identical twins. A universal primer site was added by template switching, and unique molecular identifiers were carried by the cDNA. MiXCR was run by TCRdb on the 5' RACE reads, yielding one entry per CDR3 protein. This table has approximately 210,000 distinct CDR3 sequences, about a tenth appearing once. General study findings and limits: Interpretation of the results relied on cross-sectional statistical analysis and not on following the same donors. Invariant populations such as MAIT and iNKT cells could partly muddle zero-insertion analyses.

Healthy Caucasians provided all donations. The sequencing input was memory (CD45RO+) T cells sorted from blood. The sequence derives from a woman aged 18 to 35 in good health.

The CDR3 DNA reads as TGTGCCAGCAGTGAAGTAGACGGGGAGACCCAGTACTTC. As protein: CASSEVDGETQYF. V is TRBV2 and J is TRBJ2-5; D remains ambiguous. The CDR3 is made up of 13 amino acids. Germline CDR1 and CDR2: SNHLY and FYNNEI. V dropped 1 base and J dropped 5 bases, with 8 bases sitting between them.